This TCR beta chain is from a study of T-cell reconstitution after alpha-beta-depleted transplantation in children. This clonotype was seen repeatedly, ten times or more. The germline CDR1 and CDR2 sequences are LGHNA and YSLEER. The ends lost 1 base at V and 5 bases at J; junction bases unmatched: 7. CDR3 length: 17 residues. For TCRbeta, the library was prepared with unique molecular identifiers. TCRdb re-called the PCR reads with MiXCR, one entry per CDR3 protein. The sample carries fewer than 350,000 distinct CDR3 sequences, approximately 10% recorded once. J is TRBJ2-6 and V is TRBV4-3; 8 nucleotides align to TRBD2. The origin of this receptor is a male patient aged 2 to 9 who had a stem cell transplant for chronic granulomatous disease, so the T cells may come from the graft donor. Source: peripheral blood, taken 180 days after TCRalphabeta/CD19-depleted stem cell transplant. CDR3 sequence (DNA): TGCGCCAGCAGCCAAGGAACTAGCGGAGTTAGGGCCAACGTCCTGACTTTC. Translated: CASSQGTSGVRANVLTF.